This is a list of T cell receptor beta chains from one sample in a study of naive and memory T cell subsets. MiXCR, run by TCRdb on the UMI-ligation and nested PCR reads, gives a single entry per CDR3 protein. The table shows 120,000 to 150,000 distinct CDR3 sequences, with about 20% occurring only once. Sequencing was performed on naive CD8+ T cells from blood. The receptors were sampled from a human donor in good health. Each CDR3 is given with its conserved first and last residue. A D gene is named only where the DNA matches it firmly. Expanded clones get a size class; other rows say once, few or many, or leave the size out.

abundance: many
v_gene: TRBV6-5
j_gene: TRBJ1-3
d_gene: .
CDR3aa: CASSYGPGNTIYF
CDR3nt: TGTGCCAGCAGTTACGGCCCTGGAAACACCATATATTTT

abundance: .
v_gene: TRBV27
j_gene: TRBJ2-4
d_gene: TRBD1
CDR3aa: CASSLSGTGPTKNIQYF
CDR3nt: TGTGCCAGCAGTTTATCTGGGACAGGGCCAACCAAAAACATTCAGTACTTC

abundance: .
v_gene: TRBV12-3/TRBV12-4
j_gene: TRBJ2-1
d_gene: .
CDR3aa: CASSLQAGYNEQFF
CDR3nt: TGTGCCAGCAGTTTGCAGGCGGGTTACAATGAGCAGTTCTTC

abundance: .
v_gene: TRBV6-6
j_gene: TRBJ1-5
d_gene: .
CDR3aa: CASSYSGTDRNQPQHF
CDR3nt: TGTGCCAGCAGTTACTCCGGGACGGACCGCAATCAGCCCCAGCATTTT

abundance: few
v_gene: TRBV6-5
j_gene: TRBJ2-5
d_gene: TRBD2
CDR3aa: CASSYLWAGDGQETQYF
CDR3nt: TGTGCCAGCAGTTACCTTTGGGCGGGAGACGGCCAAGAGACCCAGTACTTC

abundance: few
v_gene: TRBV18
j_gene: TRBJ2-1
d_gene: TRBD2
CDR3aa: CASSPQGLAGTNEQFF
CDR3nt: TGTGCCAGCTCACCCCAGGGACTAGCGGGGACCAATGAGCAGTTCTTC

abundance: few
v_gene: TRBV18
j_gene: TRBJ1-2
d_gene: .
CDR3aa: CASSPGLFFYGYTF
CDR3nt: TGTGCCAGCTCACCGGGACTGTTTTTCTATGGCTACACCTTC

abundance: once
v_gene: TRBV29-1
j_gene: TRBJ1-1
d_gene: .
CDR3aa: CSVVIFWPGGEVMNTEAFF
CDR3nt: TGCAGCGTTGTAATATTTTGGCCCGGGGGAGAAGTAATGAACACTGAAGCTTTCTTT

abundance: few
v_gene: TRBV2
j_gene: TRBJ2-3
d_gene: .
CDR3aa: CASSEHTQYF
CDR3nt: TGTGCCAGCAGTGAACATACGCAGTATTTT

abundance: .
v_gene: TRBV2
j_gene: TRBJ2-2
d_gene: .
CDR3aa: CATGDTGELFF
CDR3nt: TGTGCCACCGGGGACACCGGGGAGCTGTTTTTT

abundance: .
v_gene: TRBV11-2
j_gene: TRBJ2-3
d_gene: TRBD1
CDR3aa: CASSLVPGQGTDTQYF
CDR3nt: TGTGCCAGCAGCTTAGTCCCGGGACAGGGCACAGATACGCAGTATTTT

abundance: .
v_gene: TRBV5-1
j_gene: TRBJ1-5
d_gene: .
CDR3aa: CVSSLLGYSNQPQHF
CDR3nt: TGCGTCAGCAGCTTGTTAGGATATAGCAATCAGCCCCAGCATTTT

abundance: .
v_gene: TRBV7-8
j_gene: TRBJ2-5
d_gene: TRBD1
CDR3aa: CASSPQGLNQETQYF
CDR3nt: TGTGCCAGCAGCCCACAGGGGCTTAACCAAGAGACCCAGTACTTC

abundance: .
v_gene: TRBV15
j_gene: TRBJ1-6
d_gene: .
CDR3aa: CATSDRQTAYNSPLHF
CDR3nt: TGTGCCACCAGCGACAGACAGACAGCCTATAATTCACCCCTCCACTTT

abundance: few
v_gene: TRBV20-1
j_gene: TRBJ2-3
d_gene: TRBD2
CDR3aa: CSAVLAGEGPDTQYF
CDR3nt: TGCAGTGCGGTACTAGCGGGAGAGGGCCCAGATACGCAGTATTTT

abundance: few
v_gene: TRBV15
j_gene: TRBJ2-3
d_gene: .
CDR3aa: CATSRDPGGGTDTQYF
CDR3nt: TGTGCCACCAGCAGAGATCCCGGGGGAGGCACAGATACGCAGTATTTT

abundance: .
v_gene: TRBV6-5
j_gene: TRBJ1-1
d_gene: .
CDR3aa: CASSSTPLNRQDTTEAFF
CDR3nt: TGTGCCAGCAGTTCAACCCCACTTAACCGACAGGACACCACTGAAGCTTTCTTT

abundance: .
v_gene: TRBV11-2
j_gene: TRBJ2-3
d_gene: .
CDR3aa: CASSLTDPPDTQYF
CDR3nt: TGTGCCAGCAGCTTAACGGATCCCCCAGATACGCAGTATTTT

abundance: few
v_gene: TRBV7-9
j_gene: TRBJ2-1
d_gene: .
CDR3aa: CASSFMGGEQFF
CDR3nt: TGTGCCAGCAGCTTCATGGGAGGTGAGCAGTTCTTC

abundance: .
v_gene: TRBV6-1
j_gene: TRBJ2-3
d_gene: .
CDR3aa: CASSPAGGGRTDTQYF
CDR3nt: TGTGCCAGCAGTCCAGCCGGCGGGGGCCGCACAGATACGCAGTATTTT

abundance: .
v_gene: TRBV28
j_gene: TRBJ2-5
d_gene: .
CDR3aa: CASSLGVETQYF
CDR3nt: TGTGCCAGCAGTTTAGGGGTGGAGACCCAGTACTTC

abundance: .
v_gene: TRBV4-3
j_gene: TRBJ2-1
d_gene: .
CDR3aa: CASSQVPHNEQFF
CDR3nt: TGCGCCAGCAGCCAAGTCCCCCACAATGAGCAGTTCTTC

abundance: many
v_gene: TRBV7-2
j_gene: TRBJ1-6
d_gene: .
CDR3aa: CASSLAGTADNSPLHF
CDR3nt: TGTGCCAGCAGCTTAGCGGGGACGGCCGATAATTCACCCCTCCACTTT

abundance: many
v_gene: TRBV6-6
j_gene: TRBJ2-3
d_gene: .
CDR3aa: CASSYRSPDTQYF
CDR3nt: TGTGCCAGCAGTTACAGGAGTCCCGATACGCAGTATTTT

abundance: .
v_gene: TRBV13
j_gene: TRBJ2-5
d_gene: .
CDR3aa: CASSSGGAGGAETQYF
CDR3nt: TGTGCCAGCAGCTCAGGGGGGGCCGGGGGAGCAGAGACCCAGTACTTC

abundance: .
v_gene: TRBV20-1
j_gene: TRBJ2-1
d_gene: .
CDR3aa: CSARGLLWSYNEQFF
CDR3nt: TGCAGTGCTAGGGGACTCCTTTGGTCCTACAATGAGCAGTTCTTC

abundance: many
v_gene: TRBV28
j_gene: TRBJ1-5
d_gene: TRBD1
CDR3aa: CASVPPIIRTGGQPQHF
CDR3nt: TGTGCCAGCGTACCACCAATTATCAGGACAGGGGGTCAGCCCCAGCATTTT

abundance: .
v_gene: TRBV3-1
j_gene: TRBJ1-6
d_gene: .
CDR3aa: CASSQVNRDNSPLHF
CDR3nt: TGTGCCAGCAGCCAAGTGAACAGAGATAATTCACCCCTCCACTTT

abundance: .
v_gene: TRBV2
j_gene: TRBJ1-1
d_gene: .
CDR3aa: CASTPVGPPGTEAFF
CDR3nt: TGTGCCAGCACCCCGGTAGGGCCCCCGGGGACTGAAGCTTTCTTT

abundance: few
v_gene: TRBV28
j_gene: TRBJ1-1
d_gene: .
CDR3aa: CASGDSNTEAFF
CDR3nt: TGTGCCAGCGGGGACTCGAACACTGAAGCTTTCTTT

abundance: .
v_gene: TRBV9
j_gene: TRBJ2-1
d_gene: TRBD2
CDR3aa: CASSAPPSGRERIEQFF
CDR3nt: TGTGCCAGCAGCGCTCCCCCGTCGGGGCGGGAGAGGATTGAGCAGTTCTTC

abundance: .
v_gene: TRBV6-1
j_gene: TRBJ2-7
d_gene: TRBD2
CDR3aa: CASSEFAGGPHEQYF
CDR3nt: TGTGCCAGCAGTGAATTTGCGGGAGGGCCCCACGAGCAGTACTTC

abundance: .
v_gene: TRBV6-1
j_gene: TRBJ2-1
d_gene: TRBD2
CDR3aa: CASSEPPGTSGFYNEQFF
CDR3nt: TGTGCCAGCAGTGAACCCCCTGGGACTAGCGGTTTTTACAATGAGCAGTTCTTC

abundance: few
v_gene: TRBV7-7
j_gene: TRBJ1-5
d_gene: .
CDR3aa: CASANSNQPQHF
CDR3nt: TGTGCTAGCGCGAATAGCAATCAGCCCCAGCATTTT

abundance: .
v_gene: TRBV30
j_gene: TRBJ2-1
d_gene: TRBD2
CDR3aa: CAWSFRTSGTTLGYNEQFF
CDR3nt: TGTGCCTGGAGTTTCCGGACTAGCGGAACTACCCTGGGGTACAATGAGCAGTTCTTC

abundance: .
v_gene: TRBV29-1
j_gene: TRBJ2-5
d_gene: .
CDR3aa: CSVDSMGETQYF
CDR3nt: TGCAGCGTTGATAGTATGGGGGAGACCCAGTACTTC

abundance: .
v_gene: TRBV20-1
j_gene: TRBJ2-2
d_gene: .
CDR3aa: CSARDRTPNTGELFF
CDR3nt: TGCAGTGCTAGAGATCGGACCCCGAACACCGGGGAGCTGTTTTTT

abundance: few
v_gene: TRBV6-5
j_gene: TRBJ2-3
d_gene: .
CDR3aa: CASSLAGLSTDTQYF
CDR3nt: TGTGCCAGCAGTTTAGCAGGGCTATCCACAGATACGCAGTATTTT

abundance: few
v_gene: TRBV12-3/TRBV12-4
j_gene: TRBJ1-1
d_gene: .
CDR3aa: CASSTMNTEAFF
CDR3nt: TGTGCCAGCAGCACAATGAACACTGAAGCTTTCTTT

abundance: .
v_gene: TRBV4-1
j_gene: TRBJ2-5
d_gene: TRBD2
CDR3aa: CASSQAPSGSQETQYF
CDR3nt: TGCGCCAGCAGCCAAGCACCTAGCGGGAGCCAAGAGACCCAGTACTTC

abundance: once
v_gene: TRBV28
j_gene: TRBJ2-1
d_gene: TRBD2
CDR3aa: CASSLPGGTPNEQFF
CDR3nt: TGTGCCAGCAGTCTTCCCGGGGGGACTCCTAATGAGCAGTTCTTC

abundance: .
v_gene: TRBV12-3/TRBV12-4
j_gene: TRBJ2-1
d_gene: TRBD2
CDR3aa: CASSFSGGRAPNGEQFF
CDR3nt: TGTGCCAGCAGTTTCTCCGGCGGGAGGGCCCCTAATGGTGAGCAGTTCTTC

abundance: many
v_gene: TRBV19
j_gene: TRBJ2-1
d_gene: .
CDR3aa: CASTLTGRVPYNEQFF
CDR3nt: TGTGCCAGTACCCTGACGGGCAGGGTCCCTTACAATGAGCAGTTCTTC

abundance: .
v_gene: TRBV4-3
j_gene: TRBJ2-1
d_gene: .
CDR3aa: CASSQDPSRARYEQFF
CDR3nt: TGCGCCAGCAGCCAAGATCCTAGCAGGGCCCGGTATGAGCAGTTCTTC

abundance: few
v_gene: TRBV7-9
j_gene: TRBJ1-5
d_gene: .
CDR3aa: CASSSNRDTDSNQPQHF
CDR3nt: TGTGCCAGCAGCTCAAACCGGGACACCGATAGCAATCAGCCCCAGCATTTT

abundance: many
v_gene: TRBV29-1
j_gene: TRBJ1-1
d_gene: TRBD1
CDR3aa: CSVVGTGDTEAFF
CDR3nt: TGCAGCGTCGTGGGGACAGGGGATACTGAAGCTTTCTTT

abundance: few
v_gene: TRBV28
j_gene: TRBJ1-1
d_gene: TRBD1
CDR3aa: CASSLLGGSEAFF
CDR3nt: TGTGCCAGCAGTCTACTAGGGGGCTCTGAAGCTTTCTTT

abundance: .
v_gene: TRBV2
j_gene: TRBJ2-1
d_gene: .
CDR3aa: CASRTTGNEQFF
CDR3nt: TGTGCCAGCAGAACTACCGGGAATGAGCAGTTCTTC

abundance: .
v_gene: TRBV24-1
j_gene: TRBJ2-7
d_gene: TRBD1
CDR3aa: CATSRTGQPYEQYF
CDR3nt: TGTGCCACCAGCCGGACAGGACAGCCCTACGAGCAGTACTTC

abundance: .
v_gene: TRBV27
j_gene: TRBJ2-7
d_gene: .
CDR3aa: CASSLSHKMAAGQYF
CDR3nt: TGTGCCAGCAGTTTATCGCACAAGATGGCTGCCGGGCAGTACTTC

abundance: .
v_gene: TRBV9
j_gene: TRBJ2-7
d_gene: TRBD1
CDR3aa: CASSVGGTVSYEQYF
CDR3nt: TGTGCCAGCAGCGTAGGGGGGACAGTCTCCTACGAGCAGTACTTC

abundance: once
v_gene: TRBV10-3
j_gene: TRBJ2-1
d_gene: .
CDR3aa: CAISESGSYNEQFF
CDR3nt: TGTGCCATCAGTGAGTCTGGCTCCTACAATGAGCAGTTCTTC

abundance: .
v_gene: TRBV27
j_gene: TRBJ2-3
d_gene: .
CDR3aa: CASSLSIGSADTQYF
CDR3nt: TGTGCCAGCAGTTTATCGATCGGGAGTGCGGATACGCAGTATTTT